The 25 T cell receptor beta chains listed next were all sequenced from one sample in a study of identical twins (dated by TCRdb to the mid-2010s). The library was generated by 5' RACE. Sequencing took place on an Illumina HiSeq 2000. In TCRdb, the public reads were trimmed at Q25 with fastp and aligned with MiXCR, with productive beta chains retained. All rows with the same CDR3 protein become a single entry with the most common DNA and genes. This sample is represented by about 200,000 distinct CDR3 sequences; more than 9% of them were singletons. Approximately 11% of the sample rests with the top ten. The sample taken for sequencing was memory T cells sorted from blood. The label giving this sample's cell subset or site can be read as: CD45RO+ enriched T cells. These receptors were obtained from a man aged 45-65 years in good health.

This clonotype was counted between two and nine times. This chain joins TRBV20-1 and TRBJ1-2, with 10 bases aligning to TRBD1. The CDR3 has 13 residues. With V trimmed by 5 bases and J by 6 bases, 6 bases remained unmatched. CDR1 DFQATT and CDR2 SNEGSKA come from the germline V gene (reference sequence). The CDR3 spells CSAPGQGTHGYTF. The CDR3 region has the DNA TGCAGTGCTCCGGGACAGGGGACTCATGGCTACACCTTC.

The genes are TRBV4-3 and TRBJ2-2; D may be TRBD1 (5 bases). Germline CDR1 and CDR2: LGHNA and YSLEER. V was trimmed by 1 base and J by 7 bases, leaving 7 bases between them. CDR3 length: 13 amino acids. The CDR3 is CASSQGGRGELFF. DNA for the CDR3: TGCGCCAGCAGCCAAGGGGGCCGCGGGGAGCTGTTTTTT.

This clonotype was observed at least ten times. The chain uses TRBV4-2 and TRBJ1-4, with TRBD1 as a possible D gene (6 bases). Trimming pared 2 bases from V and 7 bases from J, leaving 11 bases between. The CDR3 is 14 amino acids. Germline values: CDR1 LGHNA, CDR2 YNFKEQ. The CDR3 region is CASSQLGGGEKLFF. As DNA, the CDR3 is TGTGCCAGCAGCCAACTCGGAGGGGGTGAAAAACTGTTTTTT.

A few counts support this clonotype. The CDR3: CAISRSALQYF. DNA of the CDR3: TGTGCCATCAGTAGGTCCGCTCTTCAGTACTTC. This chain uses TRBV10-3 with TRBJ2-7, with D uncertain. V was shortened by 5 bases and J by 10 bases, with 12 bases between the two germline ends. The CDR3 consists of 11 residues. CDR1 is ENHRY and CDR2 is SYGVKD in the germline V gene.

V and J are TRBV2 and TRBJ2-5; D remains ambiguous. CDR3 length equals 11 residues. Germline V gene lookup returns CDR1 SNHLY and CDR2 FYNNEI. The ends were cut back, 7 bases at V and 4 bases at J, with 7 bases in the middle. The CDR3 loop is CASIGPETQYF. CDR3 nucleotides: TGTGCCAGCATAGGTCCAGAGACCCAGTACTTC.

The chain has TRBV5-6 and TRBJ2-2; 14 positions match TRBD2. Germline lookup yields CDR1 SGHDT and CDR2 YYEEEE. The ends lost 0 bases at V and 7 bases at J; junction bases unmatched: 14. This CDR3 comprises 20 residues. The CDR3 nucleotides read TGTGCCAGCAGCTTGGGGGCCTATCCGGGACTAGCGGGAGATGGCGGGGAGCTGTTTTTT. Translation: CASSLGAYPGLAGDGGELFF.

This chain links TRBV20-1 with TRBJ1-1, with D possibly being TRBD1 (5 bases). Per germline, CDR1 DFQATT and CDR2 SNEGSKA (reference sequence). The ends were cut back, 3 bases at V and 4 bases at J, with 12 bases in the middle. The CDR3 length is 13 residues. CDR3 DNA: TGCAGTGCTAGTTCGGGGCTTGTCACTGAAGCTTTCTTT. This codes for CSASSGLVTEAFF.

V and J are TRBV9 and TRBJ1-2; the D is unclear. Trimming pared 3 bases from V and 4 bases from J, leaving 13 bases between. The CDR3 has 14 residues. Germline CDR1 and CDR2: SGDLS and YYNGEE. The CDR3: CASSGAGAAYGYTF. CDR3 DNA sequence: TGTGCCAGCAGCGGCGCGGGAGCGGCCTATGGCTACACCTTC. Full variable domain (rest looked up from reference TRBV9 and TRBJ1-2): DSGVTQTPKHLITATGQRVTLRCSPRSGDLSVYWYQQSLDQGLQFLIQYYNGEERAKGNILERFSAQQFPDLHSELNLSSLELGDSALYFCASSGAGAAYGYTFGSGTRLTVV.

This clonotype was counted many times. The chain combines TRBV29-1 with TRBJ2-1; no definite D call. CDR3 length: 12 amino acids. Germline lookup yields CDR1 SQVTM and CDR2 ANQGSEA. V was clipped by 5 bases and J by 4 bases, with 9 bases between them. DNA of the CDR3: TGCAGCGTTTCACAGTTATACAATGAGCAGTTCTTC. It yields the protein CSVSQLYNEQFF.

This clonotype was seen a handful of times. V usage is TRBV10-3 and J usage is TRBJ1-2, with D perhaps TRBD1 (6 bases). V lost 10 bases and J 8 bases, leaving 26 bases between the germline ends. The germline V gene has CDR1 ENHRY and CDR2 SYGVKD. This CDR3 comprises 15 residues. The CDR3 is CATNRDNFLGRGYTF. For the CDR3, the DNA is TGTGCCACGAACCGGGACAACTTCCTCGGACGGGGCTACACCTTC.

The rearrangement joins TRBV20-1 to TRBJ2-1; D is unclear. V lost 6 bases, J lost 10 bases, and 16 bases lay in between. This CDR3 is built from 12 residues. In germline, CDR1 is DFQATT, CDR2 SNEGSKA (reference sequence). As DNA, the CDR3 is TGCAGTGCCGTTAAACCTCCCGGGGAGCAGTTCTTC. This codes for CSAVKPPGEQFF.

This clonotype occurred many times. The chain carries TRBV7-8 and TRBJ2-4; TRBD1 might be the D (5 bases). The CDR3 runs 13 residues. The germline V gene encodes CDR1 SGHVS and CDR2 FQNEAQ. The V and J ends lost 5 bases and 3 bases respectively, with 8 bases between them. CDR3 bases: TGTGCCAGCAGCATCGACAGCAAAAACATTCAGTACTTC. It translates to CASSIDSKNIQYF.

The CDR3 DNA reads as TGTGCCAGCAGCCCCGGGGGGAATCTAGGGAGCAATGAGCAGTTCTTC. Translation gives CASSPGGNLGSNEQFF. The rearrangement links TRBV5-4 to TRBJ2-1, with 7 bases identical to TRBD2. The CDR3 totals 16 residues. The V gene's germline CDR1 is SGHNT and CDR2 YYREEE (reference sequence). Germline trimming cut 4 bases from V and 6 bases from J; bases unmatched to any gene: 13.

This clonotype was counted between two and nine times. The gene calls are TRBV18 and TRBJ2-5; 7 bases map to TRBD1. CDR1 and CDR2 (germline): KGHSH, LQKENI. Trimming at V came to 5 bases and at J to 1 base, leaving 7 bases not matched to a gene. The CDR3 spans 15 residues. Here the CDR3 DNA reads TGTGCCAGCTCAGTAACAGGGACAGCCCAAGAGACCCAGTACTTC. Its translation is CASSVTGTAQETQYF. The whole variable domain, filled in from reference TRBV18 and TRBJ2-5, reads NAGVMQNPRHLVRRRGQEARLRCSPMKGHSHVYWYRQLPEEGLKFMVYLQKENIIDESGMPKERFSAEFPKEGPSILRIQQVVRGDSAAYFCASSVTGTAQETQYFGPGTRLLVL.

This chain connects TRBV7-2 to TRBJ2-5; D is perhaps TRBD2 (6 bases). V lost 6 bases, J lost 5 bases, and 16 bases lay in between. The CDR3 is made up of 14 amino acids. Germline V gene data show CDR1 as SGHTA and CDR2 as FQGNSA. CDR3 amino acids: CASSRGGGEETQYF. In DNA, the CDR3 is TGTGCCAGCAGTCGGGGAGGAGGTGAGGAGACCCAGTACTTC. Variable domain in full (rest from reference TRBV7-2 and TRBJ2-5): GAGVSQSPSNKVTEKGKDVELRCDPISGHTALYWYRQSLGQGLEFLIYFQGNSAPDKSGLPSDRFSAERTGGSVSTLTIQRTQQEDSAVYLCASSRGGGEETQYFGPGTRLLVL.

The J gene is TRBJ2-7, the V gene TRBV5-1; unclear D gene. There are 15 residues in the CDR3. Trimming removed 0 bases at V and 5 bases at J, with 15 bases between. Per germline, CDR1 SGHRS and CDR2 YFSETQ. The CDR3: CASSLEFTVSDEQYF. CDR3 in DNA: TGCGCCAGCAGCTTGGAGTTCACGGTTTCGGACGAGCAGTACTTC.

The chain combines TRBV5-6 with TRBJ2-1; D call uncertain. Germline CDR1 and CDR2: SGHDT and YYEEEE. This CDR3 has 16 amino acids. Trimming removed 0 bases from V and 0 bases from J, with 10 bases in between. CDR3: CASSLGFQSSYNEQFF. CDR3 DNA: TGTGCCAGCAGCTTGGGCTTTCAAAGCTCCTACAATGAGCAGTTCTTC.

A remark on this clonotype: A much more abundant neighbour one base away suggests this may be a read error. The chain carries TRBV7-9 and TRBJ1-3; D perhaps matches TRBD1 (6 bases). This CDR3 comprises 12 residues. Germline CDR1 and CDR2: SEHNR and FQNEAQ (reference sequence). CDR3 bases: TGTGCCAGCAGCTTAGGCTCCCGGGACACGGATTTT. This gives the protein CASSLGSRDTDF. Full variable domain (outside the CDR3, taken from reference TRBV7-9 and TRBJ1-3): DTGVSQNPRHKITKRGQNVTFRCDPISEHNRLYWYRQTLGQGPEFLTYFQNEAQLEKSRLLSDRFSAERPKGSFSTLEIQRTEQGDSAMYLCASSLGSRDTDFGEGSWLTVV.

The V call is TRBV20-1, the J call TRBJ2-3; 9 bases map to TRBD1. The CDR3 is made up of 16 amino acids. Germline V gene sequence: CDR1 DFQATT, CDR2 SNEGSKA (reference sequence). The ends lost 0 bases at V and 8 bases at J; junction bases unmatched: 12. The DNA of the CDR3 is TGCAGTGCTAGAGACCCAACAGGGGGCGCGGGGGTTACGCAGTATTTT. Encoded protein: CSARDPTGGAGVTQYF.

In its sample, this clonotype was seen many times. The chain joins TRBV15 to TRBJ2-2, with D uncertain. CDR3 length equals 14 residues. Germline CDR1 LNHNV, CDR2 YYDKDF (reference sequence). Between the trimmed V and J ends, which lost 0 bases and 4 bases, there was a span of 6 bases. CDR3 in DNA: TGTGCCACCAGCAGAGATCTGTCCACCGGGGAGCTGTTTTTT. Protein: CATSRDLSTGELFF.

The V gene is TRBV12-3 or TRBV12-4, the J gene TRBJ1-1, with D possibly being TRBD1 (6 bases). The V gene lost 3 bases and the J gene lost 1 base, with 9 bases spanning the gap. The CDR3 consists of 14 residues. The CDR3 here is CASSLGGRNTEAFF. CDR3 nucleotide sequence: TGTGCCAGCAGTTTGGGGGGGCGGAACACTGAAGCTTTCTTT.

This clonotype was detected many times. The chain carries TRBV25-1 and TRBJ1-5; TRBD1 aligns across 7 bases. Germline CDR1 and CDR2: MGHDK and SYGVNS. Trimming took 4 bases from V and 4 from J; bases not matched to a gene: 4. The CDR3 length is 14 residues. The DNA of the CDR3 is TGTGCCAGCAGTGGACAGGGCTGGAATCAGCCCCAGCATTTT. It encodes CASSGQGWNQPQHF.

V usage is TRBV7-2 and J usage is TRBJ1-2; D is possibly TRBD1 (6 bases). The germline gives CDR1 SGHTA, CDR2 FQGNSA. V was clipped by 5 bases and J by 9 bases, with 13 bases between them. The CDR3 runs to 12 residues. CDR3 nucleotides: TGTGCCAGCAGCACGGGACATCGAAGCTACACCTTC. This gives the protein CASSTGHRSYTF.

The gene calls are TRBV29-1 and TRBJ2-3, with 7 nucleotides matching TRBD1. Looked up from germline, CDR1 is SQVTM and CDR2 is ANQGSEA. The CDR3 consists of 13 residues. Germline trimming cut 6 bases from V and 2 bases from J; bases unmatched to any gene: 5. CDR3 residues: CSVLTGTTDTQYF. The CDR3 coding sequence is TGCAGCGTGCTGACAGGGACCACAGATACGCAGTATTTT.

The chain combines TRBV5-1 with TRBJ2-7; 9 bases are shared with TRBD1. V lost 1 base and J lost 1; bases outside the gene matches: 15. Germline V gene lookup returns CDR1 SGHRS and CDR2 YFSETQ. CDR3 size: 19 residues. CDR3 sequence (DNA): TGCGCCAGCAGCTTGAGGTTGTTCGGACAGGGGCCCCCATCCTACGAGCAGTACTTC. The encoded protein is CASSLRLFGQGPPSYEQYF.